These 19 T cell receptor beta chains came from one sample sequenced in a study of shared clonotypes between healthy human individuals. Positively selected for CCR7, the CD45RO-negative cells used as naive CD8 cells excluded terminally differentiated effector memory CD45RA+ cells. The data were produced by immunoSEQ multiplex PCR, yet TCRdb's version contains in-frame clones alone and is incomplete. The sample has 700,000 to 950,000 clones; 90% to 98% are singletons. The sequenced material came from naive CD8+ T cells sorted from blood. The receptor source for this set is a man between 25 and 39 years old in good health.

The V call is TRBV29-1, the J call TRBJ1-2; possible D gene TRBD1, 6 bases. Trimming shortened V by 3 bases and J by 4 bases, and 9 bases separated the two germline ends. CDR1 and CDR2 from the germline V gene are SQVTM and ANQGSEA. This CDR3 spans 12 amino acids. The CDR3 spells CSVDRGIYGYTF. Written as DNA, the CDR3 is TGCAGCGTTGACAGGGGCATCTATGGCTACACCTTC.

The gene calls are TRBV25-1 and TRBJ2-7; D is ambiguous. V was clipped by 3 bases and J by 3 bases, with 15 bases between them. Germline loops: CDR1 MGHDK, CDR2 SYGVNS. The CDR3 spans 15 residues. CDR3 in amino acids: CASSESSRIYYEQYF. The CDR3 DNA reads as TGTGCCAGCAGTGAGAGTTCCAGGATATACTACGAGCAGTACTTC.

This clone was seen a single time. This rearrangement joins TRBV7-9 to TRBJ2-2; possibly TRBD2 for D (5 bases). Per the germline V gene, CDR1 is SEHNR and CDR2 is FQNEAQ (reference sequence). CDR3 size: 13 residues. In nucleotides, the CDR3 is TGTGCAATAAGGAGCGGAAACACCGGGGAGCTGTTTTTT. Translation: CAIRSGNTGELFF. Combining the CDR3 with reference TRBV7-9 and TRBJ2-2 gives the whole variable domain DTGVSQNPRHKITKRGQNVTFRCDPISEHNRLYWYRQTLGQGPEFLTYFQNEAQLEKSRLLSDRFSAERPKGSFSTLEIQRTEQGDSAMYLCAIRSGNTGELFFGEGSRLTVL.

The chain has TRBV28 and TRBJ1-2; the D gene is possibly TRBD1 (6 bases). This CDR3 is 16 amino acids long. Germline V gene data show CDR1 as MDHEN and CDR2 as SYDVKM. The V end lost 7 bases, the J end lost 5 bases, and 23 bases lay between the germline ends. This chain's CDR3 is CASTPGGGRGRYGYTF. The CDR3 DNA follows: TGTGCCAGCACCCCAGGCGGGGGGCGCGGAAGGTATGGCTACACCTTC.

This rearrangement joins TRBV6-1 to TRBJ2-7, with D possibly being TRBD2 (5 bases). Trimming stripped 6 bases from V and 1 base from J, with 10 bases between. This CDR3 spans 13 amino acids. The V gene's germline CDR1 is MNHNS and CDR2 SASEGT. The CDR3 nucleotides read TGTGCCAGCAGACTACGGGGTTCCTACGAGCAGTACTTC. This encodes CASRLRGSYEQYF.

The CDR3 bases are TGTGCCAGCAGCCTAGGGGGACTTATGGGAGAGACCCAGTACTTC. Translated: CASSLGGLMGETQYF. This chain connects TRBV11-2 to TRBJ2-5, with D perhaps being TRBD1 or TRBD2 (6 bases each). CDR1 SGHAT and CDR2 FQNNGV come from the germline V gene. The CDR3 has 15 amino acids. V lost 5 bases and J 4 bases, leaving 17 bases between the germline ends.

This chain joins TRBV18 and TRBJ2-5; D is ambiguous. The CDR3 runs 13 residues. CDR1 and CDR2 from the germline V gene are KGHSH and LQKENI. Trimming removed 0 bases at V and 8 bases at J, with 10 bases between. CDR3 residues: CASSPPGVQTQYF. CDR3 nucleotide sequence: TGTGCCAGCTCACCACCTGGGGTTCAAACCCAGTACTTC.

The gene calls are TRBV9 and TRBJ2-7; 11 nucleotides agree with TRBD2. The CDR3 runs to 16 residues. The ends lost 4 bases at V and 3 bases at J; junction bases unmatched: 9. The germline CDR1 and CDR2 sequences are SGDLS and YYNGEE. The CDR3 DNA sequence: TGTGCCAGCAGCATAGCTAGTACTAGCGGGAGCTACGAGCAGTACTTC. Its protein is CASSIASTSGSYEQYF.

The CDR3 coding sequence is TGTGCCAGCAGCGTAGGGTATGGACAGGGGGAGGACTATGGCTACACCTTC. It encodes CASSVGYGQGEDYGYTF. The V gene is TRBV9, the J gene TRBJ1-2; TRBD1 matches 10 bases. Germline CDR1 is SGDLS and CDR2 is YYNGEE. CDR3 length equals 17 residues. The V and J ends lost 0 bases and 3 bases, in that order; junction bases with no gene match: 8.

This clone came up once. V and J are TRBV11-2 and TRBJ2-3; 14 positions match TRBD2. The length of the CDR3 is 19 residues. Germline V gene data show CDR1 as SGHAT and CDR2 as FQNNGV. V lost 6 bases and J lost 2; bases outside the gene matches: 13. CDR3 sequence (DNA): TGTGCCAGCAGTCCTAGCTCGGGACTAGCGGGAGTGTTCACAGATACGCAGTATTTT. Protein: CASSPSSGLAGVFTDTQYF.

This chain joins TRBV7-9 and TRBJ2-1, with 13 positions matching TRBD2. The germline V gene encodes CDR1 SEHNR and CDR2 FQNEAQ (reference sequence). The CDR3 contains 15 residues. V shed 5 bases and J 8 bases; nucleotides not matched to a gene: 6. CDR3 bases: TGTGCCAGCAGCCTACTAGCGGGAGGGCCCGATGAGCAGTTCTTC. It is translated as CASSLLAGGPDEQFF.

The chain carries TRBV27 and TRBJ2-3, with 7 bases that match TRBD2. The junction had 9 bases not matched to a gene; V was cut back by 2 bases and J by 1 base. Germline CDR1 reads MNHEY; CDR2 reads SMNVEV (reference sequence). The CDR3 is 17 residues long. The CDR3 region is CASSLRVGGSGTDTQYF. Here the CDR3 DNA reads TGTGCCAGCAGTTTAAGGGTTGGCGGGAGTGGCACAGATACGCAGTATTTT.

This CDR3 is CASSSDSNEQFF. The DNA for the CDR3 is TGTGCCAGCAGCTCCGACTCTAATGAGCAGTTCTTC. This sequence joins TRBV9 and TRBJ2-1; D remains ambiguous. Germline V lookup: CDR1 SGDLS, CDR2 YYNGEE. V lost 4 bases, J lost 7 bases, and 9 bases lay in between. The CDR3 totals 12 residues.

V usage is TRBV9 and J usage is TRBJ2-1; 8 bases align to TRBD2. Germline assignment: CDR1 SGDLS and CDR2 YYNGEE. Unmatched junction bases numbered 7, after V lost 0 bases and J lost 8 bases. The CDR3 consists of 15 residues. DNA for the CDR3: TGTGCCAGCAGCGTAGTCGGGAGGGCTGGGGATGAGCAGTTCTTC. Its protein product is CASSVVGRAGDEQFF. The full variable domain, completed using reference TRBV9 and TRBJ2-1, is DSGVTQTPKHLITATGQRVTLRCSPRSGDLSVYWYQQSLDQGLQFLIQYYNGEERAKGNILERFSAQQFPDLHSELNLSSLELGDSALYFCASSVVGRAGDEQFFGPGTRLTVL.

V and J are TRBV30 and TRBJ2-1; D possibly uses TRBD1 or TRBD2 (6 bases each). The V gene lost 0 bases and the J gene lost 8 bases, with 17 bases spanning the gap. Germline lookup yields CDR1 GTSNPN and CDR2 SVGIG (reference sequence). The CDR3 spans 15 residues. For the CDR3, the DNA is TGTGCCTGGAGTGTACTGGCGGAGGGGGTCGATGAGCAGTTCTTC. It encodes CAWSVLAEGVDEQFF.

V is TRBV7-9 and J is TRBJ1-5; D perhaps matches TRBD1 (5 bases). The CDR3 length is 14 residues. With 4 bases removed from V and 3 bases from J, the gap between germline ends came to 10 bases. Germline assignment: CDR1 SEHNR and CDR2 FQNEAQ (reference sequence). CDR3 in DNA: TGTGCCAGCAGCTATACAGGCTTCAATCAGCCCCAGCATTTT. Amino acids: CASSYTGFNQPQHF.

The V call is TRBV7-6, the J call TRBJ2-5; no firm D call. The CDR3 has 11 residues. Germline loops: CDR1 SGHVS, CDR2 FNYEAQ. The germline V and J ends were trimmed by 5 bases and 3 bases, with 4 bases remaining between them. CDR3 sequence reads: CASSLKETQYF. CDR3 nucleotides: TGTGCCAGCAGCCTTAAAGAGACCCAGTACTTC.

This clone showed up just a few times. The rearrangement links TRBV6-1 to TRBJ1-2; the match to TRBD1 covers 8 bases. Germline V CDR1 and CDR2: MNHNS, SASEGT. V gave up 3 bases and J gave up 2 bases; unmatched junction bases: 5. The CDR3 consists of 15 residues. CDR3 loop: CASSDGTGLNYGYTF. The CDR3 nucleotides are TGTGCCAGCAGTGATGGGACAGGCCTAAACTATGGCTACACCTTC.

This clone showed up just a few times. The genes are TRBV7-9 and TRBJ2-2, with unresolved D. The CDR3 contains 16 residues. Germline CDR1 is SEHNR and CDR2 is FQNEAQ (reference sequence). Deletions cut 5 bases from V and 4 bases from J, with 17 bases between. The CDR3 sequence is CASSAHSRDATGELFF. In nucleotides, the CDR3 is TGTGCCAGCAGCGCCCATTCTAGGGATGCCACCGGGGAGCTGTTTTTT. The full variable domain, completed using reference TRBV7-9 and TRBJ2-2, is DTGVSQNPRHKITKRGQNVTFRCDPISEHNRLYWYRQTLGQGPEFLTYFQNEAQLEKSRLLSDRFSAERPKGSFSTLEIQRTEQGDSAMYLCASSAHSRDATGELFFGEGSRLTVL.